This TCR beta chain was sequenced in a study of blood T cell repertoires in COVID-19. Assignment of participants to cohorts was predicated upon participant-reported clinical history. The method was immunoSEQ multiplex PCR; TCRdb's version includes in-frame clones alone and lacks a portion of them. The sample carries hundreds of thousands of clones, approximately 91% recorded once. This clone was picked up one time. Germline V lookup: CDR1 SEHNR, CDR2 FQNEAQ (reference sequence). Trimming cost V 1 base and J 2 bases, with 11 bases left between them. The CDR3 runs 16 residues. The TCR comes from a man aged 55 to 70 who had recovered from COVID-19. Sequencing input: PBMCs or T cells enriched from blood (not recorded which). The V call is TRBV7-9, the J call TRBJ2-2; the D gene is possibly TRBD2 (6 bases). Written as DNA, the CDR3 is TGTGCCAGCAGCTTAGGGGGGACTGGTAACACCGGGGAGCTGTTTTTT. Its translation: CASSLGGTGNTGELFF.